This passage covers 19 T cell receptor beta chains from one sample sequenced in a study of PD-L1 blockade in urothelial cancer. Time point noted: peripheral blood 6 weeks after treatment start. Here immunoSEQ multiplex PCR was the method, and the copy in TCRdb shows in-frame clones only, minus some. Of about 38,000 clones listed, 70% to 90% are singletons. The starting material was PBMCs, obtained around atezolizumab (anti-PD-L1) treatment. All receptors derive from a man in his 60s with urothelial cancer.

The rearrangement uses TRBV5-4 and TRBJ1-3; 9 positions agree with TRBD1. The germline V gene has CDR1 SGHNT and CDR2 YYREEE (reference sequence). There are 17 residues in the CDR3. V shed 0 bases and J 1 base; nucleotides not matched to a gene: 5. DNA of the CDR3: TGTGCCAGCAGCTTGGCCGGGACAGGGAGTTCTGGAAACACCATATATTTT. It specifies CASSLAGTGSSGNTIYF. Complete variable domain (other parts from reference TRBV5-4 and TRBJ1-3): ETGVTQSPTHLIKTRGQQVTLRCSSQSGHNTVSWYQQALGQGPQFIFQYYREEENGRGNFPPRFSGLQFPNYSSELNVNALELDDSALYLCASSLAGTGSSGNTIYFGEGSWLTVV.

The V gene is TRBV5-6, the J gene TRBJ2-7; 7 bases fit TRBD1. CDR3 length: 14 residues. Germline-derived CDR1 and CDR2 are SGHDT and YYEEEE. V shed 3 bases and J 2 bases; nucleotides not matched to a gene: 5. DNA for the CDR3: TGTGCCAGCAGCTACCCGGGACAGACCTACGAGCAGTACTTC. Translated: CASSYPGQTYEQYF.

This rearrangement joins TRBV28 to TRBJ1-5; 9 nucleotides align to TRBD1. With V trimmed by 1 base and J by 6 bases, 4 bases remained unmatched. Germline V gene lookup returns CDR1 MDHEN and CDR2 SYDVKM. The CDR3 contains 15 residues. In nucleotides, the CDR3 is TGTGCCAGCAGTTTATTTGTACAGGGGGCTCAGCCCCAGCATTTT. It yields the protein CASSLFVQGAQPQHF.

V and J are TRBV19 and TRBJ1-5, with TRBD1 identical over 9 bases. Unmatched junction bases numbered 6, after V lost 6 bases and J lost 6 bases. CDR1 LNHDA and CDR2 SQIVND come from the germline V gene (reference sequence). The CDR3 is 14 residues long. The CDR3 nucleotides read TGTGCCAGTAGGCCCGGGACAGGGCTTCAGCCCCAGCATTTT. Amino acid sequence: CASRPGTGLQPQHF.

The chain carries TRBV27 and TRBJ2-7; a weak D match, TRBD2 (8 bases). Between the trimmed V and J ends, which lost 6 bases and 11 bases, there was a span of 20 bases. The V gene's germline CDR1 is MNHEY and CDR2 SMNVEV (reference sequence). This CDR3 comprises 13 residues. CDR3 loop: CASSWKGTAGEYF. The CDR3 DNA is TGTGCCAGCAGCTGGAAGGGGACAGCGGGGGAGTACTTC.

The V call is TRBV7-6, the J call TRBJ2-3; TRBD2 aligns across 10 bases. This CDR3 has 17 residues. V lost 5 bases, J lost 2 bases, and 10 bases stayed unmatched. Germline lookup yields CDR1 SGHVS and CDR2 FNYEAQ. The CDR3 bases are TGTGCCAGCAGCCCCCCCCCACTAGCGGGACTCACAGATACGCAGTATTTT. Protein product: CASSPPPLAGLTDTQYF.

This clone was observed once. J is TRBJ2-3 and V is TRBV5-1; D perhaps matches TRBD1 (7 bases). The CDR3 sequence is 17 residues long. V was clipped by 4 bases and J by 5 bases, with 23 bases between them. The germline CDR1 and CDR2 sequences are SGHRS and YFSETQ. The CDR3 reads CASSPRGRGVDGDTQYF. In DNA form, the CDR3 reads TGCGCCAGCAGCCCGAGGGGGCGCGGGGTGGATGGAGATACGCAGTATTTT.

The chain links TRBV21-1 to TRBJ1-3; the table assigns TRBD1, which was not confirmed against the DNA. TRBV21-1 is a pseudogene. CDR3 length: 16 residues. CDR3 sequence: CASSRGRQKWGNTIYF. The CDR3 bases are TGTGCCAGCAGCAGGGGGCGGCAGAAGTGGGGAAACACCATATATTTT.

This chain uses TRBV11-2 with TRBJ2-1; TRBD2 agrees at 11 bases. Trimming cost V 5 bases and J 3 bases; bases outside gene matches: 9. This CDR3 region has 17 residues. Germline V gene data show CDR1 as SGHAT and CDR2 as FQNNGV. In nucleotides, the CDR3 is TGTGCCAGCAGCCCTAGCGGGAGGTACTCGTACTACAATGAGCAGTTCTTC. It yields the protein CASSPSGRYSYYNEQFF.

This sequence joins TRBV7-8 and TRBJ2-7; D unclear. Germline CDR1 is SGHVS and CDR2 is FQNEAQ. The CDR3 has 14 amino acids. The V gene lost 1 base and the J gene lost 2 bases, with 9 bases spanning the gap. CDR3 loop: CASSLGPPPYEQYF. CDR3 nucleotides: TGTGCCAGCAGCTTAGGGCCCCCACCCTACGAGCAGTACTTC.

The gene calls are TRBV9 and TRBJ1-5, with D maybe TRBD1 (5 bases). Germline CDR1 reads SGDLS; CDR2 reads YYNGEE. V lost 0 bases and J 8 bases, leaving 9 bases between the germline ends. This CDR3 spans 13 amino acids. The CDR3 loop is CASSVEAGKPQHF. The CDR3 nucleotides are TGTGCCAGCAGCGTAGAGGCAGGGAAGCCCCAGCATTTT.

The chain combines TRBV5-6 with TRBJ2-1; 10 nucleotides line up with TRBD2. Trimming took 4 bases from V and 6 from J; bases not matched to a gene: 7. The CDR3 length is 15 residues. CDR1 and CDR2 from the germline V gene are SGHDT and YYEEEE. CDR3 amino acids: CASSLRLAGVNEQFF. DNA for the CDR3: TGTGCCAGCAGCCTGCGTCTAGCGGGAGTCAATGAGCAGTTCTTC.

This clone qualifies as medium-sized. The V and J genes are TRBV19 and TRBJ1-4; D uncertain. Germline V CDR1 and CDR2: LNHDA, SQIVND (reference sequence). Trimming took 6 bases from V and 2 from J, leaving 10 bases between them. The CDR3 totals 14 residues. The CDR3 bases are TGTGCCAGTAGACAGAGAGGGACTAATGAAAAACTGTTTTTT. Residues: CASRQRGTNEKLFF.

This clone appeared a single time. The chain recombines TRBV15 with TRBJ2-2; no definite D call. The CDR3 consists of 13 residues. The V gene lost 2 bases and the J gene lost 3 bases, with 4 bases spanning the gap. Germline V lookup: CDR1 LNHNV, CDR2 YYDKDF (reference sequence). The CDR3 coding sequence is TGTGCCACCAGCAGATCCTACACCGGGGAGCTGTTTTTT. Translation: CATSRSYTGELFF. The whole variable domain, remainder taken from reference TRBV15 and TRBJ2-2, is DAMVIQNPRYQVTQFGKPVTLSCSQTLNHNVMYWYQQKSSQAPKLLFHYYDKDFNNEADTPDNFQSRRPNTSFCFLDIRSPGLGDTAMYLCATSRSYTGELFFGEGSRLTVL.

The chain has TRBV18 and TRBJ1-1; no definite D call. The CDR3 runs 14 residues. The germline V gene encodes CDR1 KGHSH and CDR2 LQKENI. V was clipped by 2 bases and J by 0 bases, with 7 bases between them. The CDR3 spells CASSPFFMNTEAFF. DNA for the CDR3: TGTGCCAGCTCACCATTTTTTATGAACACTGAAGCTTTCTTT. Full variable domain (outside the CDR3, taken from reference TRBV18 and TRBJ1-1): NAGVMQNPRHLVRRRGQEARLRCSPMKGHSHVYWYRQLPEEGLKFMVYLQKENIIDESGMPKERFSAEFPKEGPSILRIQQVVRGDSAAYFCASSPFFMNTEAFFGQGTRLTVV.

V usage is TRBV5-6 and J usage is TRBJ1-4, with D uncertain. Trimming shortened V by 4 bases and J by 8 bases, and 18 bases separated the two germline ends. Looked up from germline, CDR1 is SGHDT and CDR2 is YYEEEE. CDR3 length: 15 amino acids. CDR3 residues: CASSRTWLAEEKLFF. CDR3 DNA sequence: TGTGCCAGCAGCCGTACTTGGTTGGCGGAGGAAAAACTGTTTTTT.

The chain recombines TRBV4-2 with TRBJ1-4; no clear D gene. The V and J ends lost 0 bases and 5 bases respectively, with 4 bases between them. This CDR3 is built from 13 residues. Germline CDR1 reads LGHNA; CDR2 reads YNFKEQ. CDR3 DNA: TGTGCCAGCAGCCAAGAACGGAATGAAAAACTGTTTTTT. Amino acids: CASSQERNEKLFF.

This clone was seen only once. The chain combines TRBV18 with TRBJ1-2; 7 bases align to TRBD1. V trimming: 3 bases; J trimming: 8 bases; junction bases outside the gene matches: 9. Germline CDR1 and CDR2: KGHSH and LQKENI. The CDR3 totals 14 residues. As DNA, the CDR3 is TGTGCCAGCTCACCTGAGGAGGGGGCAGGAGGCTACACCTTC. It is translated as CASSPEEGAGGYTF. The whole variable domain, filled in from reference TRBV18 and TRBJ1-2, reads NAGVMQNPRHLVRRRGQEARLRCSPMKGHSHVYWYRQLPEEGLKFMVYLQKENIIDESGMPKERFSAEFPKEGPSILRIQQVVRGDSAAYFCASSPEEGAGGYTFGSGTRLTVV.

The rearrangement uses TRBV18 and TRBJ2-7, with a tentative D call TRBD2 (6 bases). V was pared by 4 bases and J by 3 bases, with 13 bases between. The CDR3 has 14 amino acids. Germline V gene sequence: CDR1 KGHSH, CDR2 LQKENI. The CDR3 sequence: CASSLGGSNYEQYF. The CDR3 DNA sequence: TGTGCCAGCTCACTCGGGGGATCTAACTACGAGCAGTACTTC.